This TCR beta chain originates from a study of patients and donors after allogeneic stem cell transplantation. TCRdb re-called the RT-PCR reads with MiXCR, one entry per CDR3 protein. The sample holds 9,000 to 15,000 distinct CDR3 sequences, under 30% seen once. The CDR3 runs 14 residues. From germline, CDR1 is DFQATT and CDR2 SNEGSKA (reference sequence). Sequenced: blood, either unsorted or a sorted T cell fraction (not recorded which). The J gene is TRBJ2-1, the V gene TRBV20-1, with 7 nucleotides matching TRBD2. The receptor's source is a human donor who was either an allogeneic HSCT recipient or a stem cell or donor lymphocyte infusion donor (not recorded which). It is not recorded whose cells these are; they may come from a transplant donor. The CDR3 nucleotides read TGCAGCGCGACTGGGGGGGTCTTCTACAATGAGCAGTTCTTC. The encoded protein is CSATGGVFYNEQFF.